The clone carrying this T cell receptor (beta chain) was observed many times. Antigen unknown. The data were taken from a study of T cells in Graves' hyperthyroidism and ophthalmopathy. It was RNA transcripts that yielded the amplified TCR beta CDR3 regions. RT-PCR in the first round (using the HTBI primer set) targeted the TCR CDR3. TCRdb processed the multiplex PCR reads anew with MiXCR; each CDR3 protein has one entry. The table includes nearly 600,000 distinct CDR3 sequences, 11% to 15% detected once. General study points: Median prediction lead before ophthalmopathy onset was about 6.7 months with the model.

The junction had 6 bases not matched to a gene; V was cut back by 3 bases and J by 1 base. Looked up from germline, CDR1 is SGHAT and CDR2 is FQNNGV. This CDR3 is 16 amino acids long. The receptor comes from a woman under 30 with Graves' ophthalmopathy. V is TRBV11-2 and J is TRBJ2-3; 8 bases agree with TRBD1. The sample taken for sequencing was blood. The CDR3 sequence is CASSFGDRGRTDTQYF. CDR3 DNA sequence: TGTGCCAGCAGCTTCGGAGACAGGGGCCGCACAGATACGCAGTATTTT. Variable domain in full (rest from reference TRBV11-2 and TRBJ2-3): EAGVAQSPRYKIIEKRQSVAFWCNPISGHATLYWYQQILGQGPKLLIQFQNNGVVDDSQLPKDRFSAERLKGVDSTLKIQPAKLEDSAVYLCASSFGDRGRTDTQYFGPGTRLTVL.